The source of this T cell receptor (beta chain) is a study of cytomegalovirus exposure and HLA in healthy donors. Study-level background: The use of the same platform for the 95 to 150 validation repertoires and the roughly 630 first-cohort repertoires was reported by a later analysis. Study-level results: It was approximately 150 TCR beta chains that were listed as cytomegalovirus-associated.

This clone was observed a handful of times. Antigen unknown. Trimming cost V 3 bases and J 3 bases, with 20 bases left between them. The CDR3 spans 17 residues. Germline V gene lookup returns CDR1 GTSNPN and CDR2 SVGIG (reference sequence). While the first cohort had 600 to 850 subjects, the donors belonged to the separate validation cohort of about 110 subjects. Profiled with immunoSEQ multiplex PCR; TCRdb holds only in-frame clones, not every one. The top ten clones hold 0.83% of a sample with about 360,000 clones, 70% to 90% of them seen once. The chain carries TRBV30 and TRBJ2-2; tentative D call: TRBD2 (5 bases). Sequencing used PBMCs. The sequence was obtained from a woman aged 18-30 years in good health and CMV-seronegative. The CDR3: CAWRGYTAVGYTGELFF. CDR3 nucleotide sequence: TGTGCCTGGAGGGGATACACAGCGGTCGGGTACACCGGGGAGCTGTTTTTT.